A single sample is the source of the 3 T cell receptor beta chains below, sequenced in a study of identical twins (dated by TCRdb to about 2016). The library was made by 5' RACE. The listed sequencing device is Illumina HiSeq 2000. TCRdb reworked the public reads: Q25 trimming with fastp, MiXCR clone assembly, productive beta chains retained. Entries that share a CDR3 protein sequence are merged under the most common genes and DNA. This sample comprises hundreds of thousands of distinct CDR3 sequences, around 6.1% of them detected only once. The top ten clones comprise 1.5% to 2% of the sample. The material sequenced was naive T cells sorted from blood. The cell subset or site tag for this specimen amounts to: cells isolated with a human naive T-cell isolation kit. These receptors were collected from a man aged 18 to 35 in good health.

The chain uses TRBV7-8 and TRBJ1-2, with D perhaps matching TRBD1 (5 bases). Germline CDR1 and CDR2: SGHVS and FQNEAQ. V was shortened by 4 bases and J by 6 bases, with 15 bases between the two germline ends. The CDR3 totals 14 residues. CDR3 region: CASSSRGRANGYTF. The CDR3 nucleotides read TGTGCCAGCAGCTCCCGTGGCAGGGCCAATGGCTACACCTTC.

This clonotype showed up just a few times. The rearrangement joins TRBV12-3 or TRBV12-4 to TRBJ2-3; 10 bases agree with TRBD2. Losses at the gene ends were 5 bases for V and 6 bases for J; bases not matched to a gene: 11. This CDR3 is built from 16 residues. CDR3 in DNA: TGTGCCAGCAGTCCCCCCTCAGCGGGAGGGAGGGATACGCAGTATTTT. The encoded protein is CASSPPSAGGRDTQYF.

This rearrangement joins TRBV5-6 to TRBJ2-7; 8 nucleotides agree with TRBD1. Germline CDR1 reads SGHDT; CDR2 reads YYEEEE. The CDR3 covers 16 residues. J lost 4 bases, V lost 0 bases, and 9 bases had no gene match. CDR3 amino acids: CASSLVFPDREYEQYF. DNA for the CDR3: TGTGCCAGCAGCTTGGTATTCCCGGACAGGGAATACGAGCAGTACTTC.